The rows below give T cell receptor beta chains drawn from one sample of a study of cytomegalovirus exposure and HLA in healthy donors. Some clones are missing from TCRdb's copy, which holds only in-frame ones; the method was immunoSEQ multiplex PCR. Of roughly 73,000 clones listed, roughly 70% are singletons. The sample was PBMCs. Receptor source: an older man in good health and CMV-seronegative. CDR3s include the opening cysteine and the closing phenylalanine or tryptophan. The D gene is left open where the match is weak.

TRBJ2-7 | TRBD1 | TRBV9 | CASSVEWDSSYEQYF
TRBJ2-7 | NA | TRBV18 | CASSPRKFGAEQYF
TRBJ1-5 | NA | TRBV21-1 | CASSSGNPQHF
TRBJ2-1 | TRBD2 | TRBV5-1 | CASSLSLAGAGNEQFF
TRBJ2-6 | NA | TRBV14 | CASSHSVFRFTGANVLTF
TRBJ2-7 | NA | TRBV6-5 | CASSRQGGEAYEQYF
TRBJ2-3 | NA | TRBV5-1 | CASSIGGLAGGGDTQYF
TRBJ1-1 | NA | TRBV10-1 | CASSEVQNTEAFF
TRBJ2-4 | TRBD2 | TRBV5-5 | CASSLGGSLGDIQYF
TRBJ2-7 | NA | TRBV6-6 | CASSYSGGVYEQYF
TRBJ1-1 | NA | TRBV19 | CASSIDLADEAFF
TRBJ2-2 | NA | TRBV10-1 | CASSESLGHAAGTGELFF
TRBJ2-2 | TRBD1 | TRBV15 | CATSSLDRANTGELFF
TRBJ2-7 | TRBD2 | TRBV10-2 | CASSVETSGAPSYEQYF
TRBJ1-2 | NA | TRBV2 | CASSEPPGANYGYTF
TRBJ1-6 | NA | TRBV11-2 | CASSRGTDNSPLHF
TRBJ1-1 | NA | TRBV19 | CASSTGGLSVGMNTEAFF
TRBJ2-3 | TRBD1 | TRBV7-9 | CASSPGQGTDTQYF
TRBJ1-5 | NA | TRBV7-2 | CASSPRDTQASQPQHF
TRBJ1-5 | NA | TRBV5-6 | CASLKGDLYSNQPQHF
TRBJ1-1 | NA | TRBV6-1 | CASSRQPGTEAFF